This T cell receptor (beta chain) was documented in a study of T cell repertoires in cytomegalovirus infection. Study information: A matching HLA type, together with CMV infection, was signaled by public TCR beta signatures. Overall study findings and caveats: There were HLA-C-restricted CMV-specific TCR beta clonotypes dominating the ex vivo response.

MiXCR, run by TCRdb on the reads, gives a single entry per CDR3 protein. The sample comprises about 200,000 distinct CDR3 sequences, about a tenth of which are singletons, and approximately 4.2% rests with the top ten. V lost 5 bases to trimming and J lost 4 bases, with 11 bases between them. The CDR3 has 13 amino acids. As concerns this clonotype: Antigen: not known.

The chain combines TRBV12-3 or TRBV12-4 with TRBJ1-1, with a weak D call TRBD1 (5 bases). This sequence was found in a human donor in good health (CMV status not recorded). Some clones in this sample may be carry-over from other donors' samples. Sequencing was carried out using PBMCs. The CDR3 sequence is CASSTAQGTEAFF. CDR3 DNA: TGTGCCAGCAGTACGGCGCAGGGCACTGAAGCTTTCTTT.